A selection of T cell receptor beta chains follows, all from one sample in a study of shared T cell receptors in the human thymus. The method was immunoSEQ multiplex PCR; TCRdb's version includes in-frame clones alone and lacks a portion of them. The sample records around 730,000 clones, 80% to 90% being singletons. These data were also reused for a study on human thymus T cells.

Sequenced material: thymocytes. The receptors originated from a girl less than two years old with a congenital heart defect. Each CDR3 is given with its conserved first and last residue. D genes are given only for firm matches. The size field is filled for only some rows; it gives once, few, many or a size class.

CDR3 protein | CDR3 DNA | clone size | D gene | J gene | V gene | CDR3 length
CASIRDIPPRDTQYF | TGTGCCAGCATCCGAGACATACCACCCAGGGATACGCAGTATTTT | - | - | TRBJ2-3 | TRBV5-6 | 15
CASSHVRGGLRNTEAFF | TGTGCCAGCAGCCACGTGAGGGGGGGGCTGCGGAACACTGAAGCTTTCTTT | - | - | TRBJ1-1 | TRBV5-4 | 17
CASSLLWAGTVNTEAFF | TGTGCCAGCAGTTTATTATGGGCGGGGACGGTGAACACTGAAGCTTTCTTT | - | - | TRBJ1-1 | TRBV27 | 17
CASSGRGPSGNTIYF | TGTGCCAGCAGTGGTAGAGGCCCCTCTGGAAACACCATATATTTT | - | - | TRBJ1-3 | TRBV2 | 15
CSVAPGGSSAEQYF | TGCAGCGTCGCACCGGGGGGCTCTTCTGCCGAGCAGTACTTC | - | - | TRBJ2-7 | TRBV29-1 | 14
CASSLNRDRVVGRETQYF | TGCGCCAGCAGCTTAAACCGGGACAGGGTGGTTGGAAGGGAGACCCAGTACTTC | - | TRBD1 | TRBJ2-5 | TRBV5-1 | 18
CASSHLGGRYGYTF | TGCGCCAGCAGCCACTTAGGGGGCCGATATGGCTACACCTTC | - | TRBD1 | TRBJ1-2 | TRBV4-3 | 14
CASSPQFGGGNIHGYTF | TGTGCCAGCTCACCACAATTCGGGGGGGGCAATATCCATGGCTACACCTTC | few | - | TRBJ1-2 | TRBV18 | 17
CASSPTGDRETNEKLFF | TGTGCCAGCAGCCCGACAGGGGATCGGGAAACTAATGAAAAACTGTTTTTT | - | TRBD1 | TRBJ1-4 | TRBV28 | 17
CASRDRNQPQHF | TGTGCCAGCCGGGACAGGAATCAGCCCCAGCATTTT | once | TRBD1 | TRBJ1-5 | TRBV28 | 12
CASSLRKRDKTYEQYF | TGCGCCAGCAGCTTGAGAAAAAGGGACAAGACATACGAGCAGTACTTC | - | - | TRBJ2-7 | TRBV5-1 | 16
CASSKRRLSSYEQYF | TGTGCCAGCAGCAAACGTCGTCTCAGCTCCTACGAGCAGTACTTC | few | - | TRBJ2-7 | TRBV21-1 | 15
CASSSGRLRLAGAPKAQYF | TGTGCCAGCAGCTCCGGCCGCTTAAGACTAGCGGGGGCCCCTAAGGCGCAGTATTTT | - | TRBD2 | TRBJ2-3 | TRBV7-3 | 19
CASSLVGTPPGYSNQPQHF | TGTGCCAGCAGCTTGGTCGGGACACCACCAGGATATAGCAATCAGCCCCAGCATTTT | - | - | TRBJ1-5 | TRBV5-5 | 19
CASSFLAGFRTDTQYF | TGTGCCAGTAGTTTTCTAGCGGGGTTTCGCACAGATACGCAGTATTTT | - | TRBD2 | TRBJ2-3 | TRBV19 | 16
CASRPVAATNEKLFF | TGTGCCAGCAGACCCGTGGCAGCAACTAATGAAAAACTGTTTTTT | - | - | TRBJ1-4 | TRBV4-2 | 15
CASSHSGRNEQYF | TGTGCCAGTAGCCATTCGGGGAGGAACGAGCAGTACTTC | few | - | TRBJ2-7 | TRBV19 | 13
CASQTPGKGRHSPLHF | TGTGCCAGCCAAACTCCCGGGAAGGGGAGGCATTCACCCCTCCACTTT | - | - | TRBJ1-6 | TRBV28 | 16
CASSQGRRWSGDQPQHF | TGCGCCAGCAGCCAAGGACGAAGGTGGAGCGGAGATCAGCCCCAGCATTTT | - | - | TRBJ1-5 | TRBV4-1 | 17
CASGKLRAGGGEYEKLFF | TGTGCCAGCGGCAAGCTAAGAGCAGGAGGGGGCGAATATGAAAAACTGTTTTTT | - | TRBD1 | TRBJ1-4 | TRBV2 | 18
CASTDGDRQNTEAFF | TGTGCCAGCACCGACGGGGACAGACAAAACACTGAAGCTTTCTTT | - | TRBD1 | TRBJ1-1 | TRBV6-5 | 15
CASTHPGRQETQYF | TGTGCCAGCACCCATCCCGGGAGACAAGAGACCCAGTACTTC | - | - | TRBJ2-5 | TRBV5-6 | 14
CASSMGQVYGYTF | TGTGCCAGCAGCATGGGACAGGTATATGGCTACACCTTC | - | TRBD1 | TRBJ1-2 | TRBV5-8 | 13
CASSLVTVGERGMNTEAFF | TGTGCCAGCAGCTTGGTTACCGTAGGGGAAAGGGGAATGAACACTGAAGCTTTCTTT | - | - | TRBJ1-1 | TRBV5-4 | 19
CASSQEVVGYNEQFF | TGCGCCAGCAGCCAAGAGGTAGTCGGGTACAATGAGCAGTTCTTC | - | - | TRBJ2-1 | TRBV4-1 | 15
CASSIGTVPAYDTEAFF | TGTGCCAGTAGTATTGGGACAGTCCCCGCTTACGACACTGAAGCTTTCTTT | - | TRBD1 | TRBJ1-1 | TRBV19 | 17
CSVEDRLMGIAGDLAKNIQYF | TGCAGCGTTGAAGATCGCCTGATGGGGATAGCGGGCGATTTAGCCAAAAACATTCAGTACTTC | few | TRBD2 | TRBJ2-4 | TRBV29-1 | 21
CATSSRHVNTEAFF | TGTGCCACCAGCAGCCGACACGTGAACACTGAAGCTTTCTTT | - | - | TRBJ1-1 | TRBV15 | 14
CASSPSRDSATYEQYF | TGTGCCAGCAGCCCCAGCCGGGACAGCGCAACCTACGAGCAGTACTTC | - | TRBD1 | TRBJ2-7 | TRBV14 | 16
CASSPIGRANTEAFF | TGTGCCAGCTCACCAATTGGGAGGGCAAACACTGAAGCTTTCTTT | - | - | TRBJ1-1 | TRBV18 | 15
CASSSHPPGASYTF | TGTGCCAGCAGTTCCCATCCTCCGGGAGCTTCCTACACCTTC | - | - | TRBJ1-2 | TRBV27 | 14
CASSHRVSGRSYEQYF | TGTGCCAGCAGCCACAGGGTATCGGGTCGCTCCTACGAGCAGTACTTC | - | - | TRBJ2-7 | TRBV11-2 | 16
CAWSEMSFGGSSYNSPLHF | TGTGCCTGGAGTGAGATGAGTTTCGGCGGGAGCTCCTATAATTCACCCCTCCACTTT | - | - | TRBJ1-6 | TRBV30 | 19
CAIGAMGGTLTDTQYF | TGTGCCATCGGGGCTATGGGGGGGACCCTCACAGATACGCAGTATTTT | - | TRBD2 | TRBJ2-3 | TRBV10-3 | 16
CASRQGIRNQPQHF | TGTGCCAGCCGCCAGGGGATCAGGAATCAGCCCCAGCATTTT | - | - | TRBJ1-5 | TRBV6-1 | 14
CASSLNSGDEQYF | TGTGCCAGCAGTCTAAACTCAGGGGACGAGCAGTACTTC | - | - | TRBJ2-7 | TRBV6-5 | 13
CASSYPTGPNTEAFF | TGTGCCAGCAGTTACCCGACAGGCCCGAACACTGAAGCTTTCTTT | - | - | TRBJ1-1 | TRBV28 | 15